These 5 T cell receptor beta chains came from one sample sequenced in a study of T cell therapy after organ transplantation. Method: immunoSEQ multiplex PCR; TCRdb's copy keeps in-frame clones and lacks some. The sample contains approximately 15,000 clones, approximately 83% of which appear only once. The time point is: 20-29 weeks after completion of therapy. No antigens are known for them. The starting material was CD8+ T cells from blood, obtained after autologous CMV-specific T cell therapy. All receptors come from a human patient who had received a solid organ transplant and had CMV disease. Some of these T cells may belong to the graft donor.

The genes are TRBV10-3 and TRBJ2-3, with TRBD2 matching over 9 bases. The V segment lost 7 bases and the J segment 6 bases; nucleotides outside the gene matches: 5. The CDR3 loop spans 13 amino acids. The V gene's germline CDR1 is ENHRY and CDR2 SYGVKD. The CDR3 DNA reads as TGTGCCATCACTGCGGGAGGGGGGGATACGCAGTATTTT. As protein: CAITAGGGDTQYF.

This clone was seen more than once but under ten times. V gene TRBV4-3 combines with J gene TRBJ1-2; 9 bases match TRBD1. V trimming: 3 bases; J trimming: 4 bases; junction bases outside the gene matches: 12. The CDR3 runs 17 residues. Germline lookup yields CDR1 LGHNA and CDR2 YSLEER. CDR3 sequence reads: CASSQAPGTGTSYGYTF. CDR3 nucleotides: TGCGCCAGCAGCCAGGCCCCTGGGACAGGGACTTCCTATGGCTACACCTTC.

The chain is built from TRBV7-9 and TRBJ2-7; TRBD2 agrees at 11 bases. CDR3 length: 15 amino acids. The germline V gene has CDR1 SEHNR and CDR2 FQNEAQ (reference sequence). J gave up 4 bases and V 5 bases, and 7 bases lay outside the gene matches. The chain's CDR3 is CASSPGTSGSYEQYF. Written as DNA, the CDR3 is TGTGCCAGCAGCCCGGGGACTAGCGGTTCTTACGAGCAGTACTTC.

The CDR3 sequence: CASSVEREGFFCQFKDTQYF. CDR3 nucleotides: TGTGCCAGCAGTGTCGAGCGGGAGGGATTCTTTTGCCAATTCAAGGATACGCAGTATTTT. The chain carries TRBV6-4 and TRBJ2-3; TRBD2 aligns across 10 bases. Unmatched junction bases numbered 22, after V lost 4 bases and J lost 6 bases. The CDR3 loop spans 20 amino acids. CDR1 MRHNA and CDR2 SNTAGT come from the germline V gene.

The chain recombines TRBV7-6 with TRBJ1-2; 12 bases are shared with TRBD1. The CDR3 spans 18 residues. The trim removed 2 bases at V and 4 bases at J, leaving 11 bases unmatched. Germline lookup yields CDR1 SGHVS and CDR2 FNYEAQ. In nucleotides, the CDR3 is TGTGCCAGCAGCTTATCGGCGGGACAGGGGGCTGTTTTCTATGGCTACACCTTC. Protein: CASSLSAGQGAVFYGYTF.